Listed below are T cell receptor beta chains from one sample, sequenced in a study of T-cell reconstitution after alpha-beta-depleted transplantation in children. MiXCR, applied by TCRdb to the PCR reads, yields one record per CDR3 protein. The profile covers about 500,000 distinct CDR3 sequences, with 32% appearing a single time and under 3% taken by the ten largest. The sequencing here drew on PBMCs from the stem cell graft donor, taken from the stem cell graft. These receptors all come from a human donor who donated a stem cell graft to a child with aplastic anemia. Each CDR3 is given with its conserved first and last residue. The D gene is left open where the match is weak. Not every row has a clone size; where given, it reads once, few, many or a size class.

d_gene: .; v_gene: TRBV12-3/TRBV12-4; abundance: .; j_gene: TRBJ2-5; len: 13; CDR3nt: TGTGCCAGCAGTCAAAACAGAGTGGAGACCCAGTACTTC; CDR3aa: CASSQNRVETQYF
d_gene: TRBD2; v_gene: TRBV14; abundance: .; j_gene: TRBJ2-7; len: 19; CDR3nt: TGTGCCAGCAGCCAGGAAGGAGCTAGCGGGAGAGTTTGGACTTACGAGCAGTACTTC; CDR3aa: CASSQEGASGRVWTYEQYF
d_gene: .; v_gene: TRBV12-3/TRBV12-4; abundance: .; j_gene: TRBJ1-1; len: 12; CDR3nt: TGTGCCAGCAGTTTATCTCCTCTTGAAGCTTTCTTT; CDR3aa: CASSLSPLEAFF
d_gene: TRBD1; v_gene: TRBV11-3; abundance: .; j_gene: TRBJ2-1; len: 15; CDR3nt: TGTGCCAGCAGTTGGGACAGGGGGGACTACAATGAGCAGTTCTTC; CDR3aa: CASSWDRGDYNEQFF
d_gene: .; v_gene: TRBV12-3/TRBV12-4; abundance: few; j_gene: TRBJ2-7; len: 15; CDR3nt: TGTGCCAGCAGTTTTATTATGAACAGATTCTACGAGCAGTACTTC; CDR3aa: CASSFIMNRFYEQYF
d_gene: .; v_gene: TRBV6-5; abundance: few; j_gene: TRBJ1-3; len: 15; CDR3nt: TGTGCCAGCAGTTACTCACCGTTCTCTGGAAACACCATATATTTT; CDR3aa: CASSYSPFSGNTIYF
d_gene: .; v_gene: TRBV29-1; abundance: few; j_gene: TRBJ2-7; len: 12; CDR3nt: TGCAGCGTTGGCCCAGACTCCTACGAGCAGTACTTC; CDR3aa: CSVGPDSYEQYF
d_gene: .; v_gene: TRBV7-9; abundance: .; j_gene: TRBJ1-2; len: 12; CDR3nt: TGTGCCAGCAACCGAATGAAGGGCGGCTACACCTTC; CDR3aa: CASNRMKGGYTF
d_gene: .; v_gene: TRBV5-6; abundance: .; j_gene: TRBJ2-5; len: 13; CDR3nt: TGTGCCAGCAGCCAAACCTGGCAAGAGACCCAGTACTTC; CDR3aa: CASSQTWQETQYF
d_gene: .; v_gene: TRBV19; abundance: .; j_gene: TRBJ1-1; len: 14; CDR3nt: TGTGCCAGTAGTACAGGACCCCTGAACACTGAAGCTTTCTTT; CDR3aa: CASSTGPLNTEAFF
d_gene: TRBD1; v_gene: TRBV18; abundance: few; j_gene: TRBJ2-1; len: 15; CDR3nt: TGTGCCAGCTCCCCTGGACAGGATACCTACAATGAGCAGTTCTTC; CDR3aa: CASSPGQDTYNEQFF
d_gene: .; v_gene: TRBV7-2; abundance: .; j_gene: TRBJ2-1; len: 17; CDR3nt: TGTGCCAGCAGCGCCAGACAGGCCCAGAGCTCCTACAATGAGCAGTTCTTC; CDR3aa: CASSARQAQSSYNEQFF
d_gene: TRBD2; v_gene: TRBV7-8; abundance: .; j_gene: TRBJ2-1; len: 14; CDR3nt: TGTGCCAGCAGCTTAGAGGGAGGGTACAATGAGCAGTTCTTC; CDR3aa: CASSLEGGYNEQFF
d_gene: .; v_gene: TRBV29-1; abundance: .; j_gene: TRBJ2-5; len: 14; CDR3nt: TGCAGCGCACCCCCGGGCGGGCGGGGAGAGACCCAGTACTTC; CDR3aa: CSAPPGGRGETQYF
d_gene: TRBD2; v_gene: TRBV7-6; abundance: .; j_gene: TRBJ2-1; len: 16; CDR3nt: TGTGCCAGCAGCTTAGAGGAAGCGGGAACCTACAATGAGCAGTTCTTC; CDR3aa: CASSLEEAGTYNEQFF
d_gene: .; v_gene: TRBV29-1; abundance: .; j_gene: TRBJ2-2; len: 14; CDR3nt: TGCAGCACCCGCTGGGGTTCGAACACCGGGGAGCTGTTTTTT; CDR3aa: CSTRWGSNTGELFF
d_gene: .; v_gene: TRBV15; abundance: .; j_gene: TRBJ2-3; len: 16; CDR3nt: TGTGCCACCAGCCCTGAGGGACGGCTACATGGGAATACGCAGTATTTT; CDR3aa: CATSPEGRLHGNTQYF
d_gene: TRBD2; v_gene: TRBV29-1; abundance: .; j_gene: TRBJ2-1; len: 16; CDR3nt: TGCAGCGTTGAGAAGGGTAGCGGGAGGGAATACAATGAGCAGTTCTTC; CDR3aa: CSVEKGSGREYNEQFF
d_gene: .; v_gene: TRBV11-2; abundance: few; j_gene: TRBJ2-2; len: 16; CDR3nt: TGTGCCAGCAGCTTTACCTCGGGACGACAAAGGGGGGAGCTGTTTTTT; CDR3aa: CASSFTSGRQRGELFF
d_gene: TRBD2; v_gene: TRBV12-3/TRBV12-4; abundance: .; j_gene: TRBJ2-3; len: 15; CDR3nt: TGTGCCAGCACCCGTGGACTAGCGGAGGCAGATACGCAGTATTTT; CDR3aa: CASTRGLAEADTQYF
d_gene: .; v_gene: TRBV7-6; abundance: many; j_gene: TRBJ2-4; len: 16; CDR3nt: TGTGCCAGCAGCCCTAGAATCACCGGGAGCGGGAACATTCAGTACTTC; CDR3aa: CASSPRITGSGNIQYF
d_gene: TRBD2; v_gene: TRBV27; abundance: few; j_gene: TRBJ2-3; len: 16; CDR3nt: TGTGCCAGCGGAATACTAGCGGGAGTTTCGGCAGATACGCAGTATTTT; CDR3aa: CASGILAGVSADTQYF
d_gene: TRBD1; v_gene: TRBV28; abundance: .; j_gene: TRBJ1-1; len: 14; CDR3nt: TGTGCCAGCAGTTTAAACAGGGGAAGGACTGAAGCTTTCTTT; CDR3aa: CASSLNRGRTEAFF
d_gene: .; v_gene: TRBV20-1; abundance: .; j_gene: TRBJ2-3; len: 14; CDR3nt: TGCAGTGCTAGGCCAGGGCTAGCAACAGATACGCAGTATTTT; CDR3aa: CSARPGLATDTQYF
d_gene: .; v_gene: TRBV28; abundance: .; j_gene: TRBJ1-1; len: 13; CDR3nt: TGTGCCAGCAACCAGATTGGGGGCACTGAAGCTTTCTTT; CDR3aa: CASNQIGGTEAFF
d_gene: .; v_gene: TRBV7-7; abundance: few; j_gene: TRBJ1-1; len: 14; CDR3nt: TGTGCCGCCCTTGGGGTTTTGGGCTGCACTGAAGCTTTCTTT; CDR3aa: CAALGVLGCTEAFF
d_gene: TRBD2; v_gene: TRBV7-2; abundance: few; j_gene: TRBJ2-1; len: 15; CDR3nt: TGTGCCAGCAGCTTAGCGGGGACTAGACGGAATGAGCAGTTCTTC; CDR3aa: CASSLAGTRRNEQFF
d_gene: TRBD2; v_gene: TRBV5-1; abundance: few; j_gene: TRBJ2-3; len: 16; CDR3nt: TGCGCCAGCAGCTTGGAATCTCTAGCGGGAGTAGATACGCAGTATTTT; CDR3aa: CASSLESLAGVDTQYF
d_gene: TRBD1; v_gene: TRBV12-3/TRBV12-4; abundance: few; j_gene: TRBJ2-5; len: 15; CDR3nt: TGTGCCAGCAGCCCCGACAGGGGTGACGGAGAGACCCAGTACTTC; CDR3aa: CASSPDRGDGETQYF
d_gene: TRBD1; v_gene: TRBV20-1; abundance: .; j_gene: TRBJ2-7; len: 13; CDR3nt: TGCAGTGCAAGGGGAGGGACAGGGTTCGAGCAGTACTTC; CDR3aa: CSARGGTGFEQYF
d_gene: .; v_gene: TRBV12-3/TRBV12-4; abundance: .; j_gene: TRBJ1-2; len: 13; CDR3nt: TGTGCCAGCTCCCAACACGGGGGAGATGCCTACACCTTC; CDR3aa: CASSQHGGDAYTF
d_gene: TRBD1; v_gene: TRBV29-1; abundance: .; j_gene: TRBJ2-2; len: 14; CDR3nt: TGCAGCGTTAGGGGGCAACCGAACACCGGGGAGCTGTTTTTT; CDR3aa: CSVRGQPNTGELFF
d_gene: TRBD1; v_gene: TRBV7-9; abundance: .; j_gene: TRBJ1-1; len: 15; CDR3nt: TGTGCCAGCAGCTTGGGGGACAGGGGGTACACTGAAGCTTTCTTT; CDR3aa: CASSLGDRGYTEAFF
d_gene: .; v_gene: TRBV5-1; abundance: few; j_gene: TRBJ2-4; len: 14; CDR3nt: TGCGCCAGCAGCTTGAATCTAGCCAAAAACATTCAGTACTTC; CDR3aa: CASSLNLAKNIQYF
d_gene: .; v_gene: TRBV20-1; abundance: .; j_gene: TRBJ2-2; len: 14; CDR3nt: TGCAGTGCTAGTGGCAGCAGTGGGGCCGGGGAGCTGTTTTTT; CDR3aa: CSASGSSGAGELFF
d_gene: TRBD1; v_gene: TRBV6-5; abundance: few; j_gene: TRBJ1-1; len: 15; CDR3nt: TGTGCCAGCAGTTACTCGAGGGGGCTAAACACTGAAGCTTTCTTT; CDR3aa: CASSYSRGLNTEAFF
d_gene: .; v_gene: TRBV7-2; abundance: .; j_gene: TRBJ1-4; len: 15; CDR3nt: TGTGCCAGCAGCTCGCGGGGGGCCTATAATGAAAAACTGTTTTTT; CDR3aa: CASSSRGAYNEKLFF
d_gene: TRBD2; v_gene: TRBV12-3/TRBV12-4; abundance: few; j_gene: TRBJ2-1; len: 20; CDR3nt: TGTGCCAGCAGAAAAACCGCCGGGACTAGCGGGGGGAGCTCCTACAATGAGCAGTTCTTC; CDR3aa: CASRKTAGTSGGSSYNEQFF
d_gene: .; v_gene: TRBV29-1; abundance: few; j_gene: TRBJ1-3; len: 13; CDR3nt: TGCAGCGTGCAGGGACAATCTGGAAACACCATATATTTT; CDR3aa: CSVQGQSGNTIYF
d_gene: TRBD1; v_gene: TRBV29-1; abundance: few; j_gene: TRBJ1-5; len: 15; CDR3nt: TGCAGCGTCCGGACAGGGGAGGGGGGTAATCAGCCCCAGCATTTT; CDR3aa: CSVRTGEGGNQPQHF